Listed below are T cell receptor beta chains from one sample, sequenced in a study of shared clonotypes between healthy human individuals. Data came from immunoSEQ multiplex PCR; TCRdb stores just in-frame clones and leaves some out. The repertoire holds some 740,000 clones, with about 92% as singletons. Sequencing was carried out using naive CD8+ T cells sorted from blood. These receptors came from a man aged 25 to 45 in good health. CDR3s include the opening cysteine and the closing phenylalanine or tryptophan. A D gene is named only where the DNA matches it firmly. The size entry is marked missing in some rows and otherwise reads once, few, many or a size class.

>TRBJ1-5|NA|TRBV4-1|NA
TGCGCCAGCAGCCAAGACTTAACGGGAGATGGGGCTCAGCCCCAGCATTTT
CASSQDLTGDGAQPQHF
>TRBJ2-3|NA|TRBV10-3|NA
TGTGCCATCAGTGAGTCTCTGGAGTGGCGCTCAGATACGCAGTATTTT
CAISESLEWRSDTQYF
>TRBJ2-7|NA|TRBV19|NA
TGTGCCAGTAGTATATTGTTCGGGCCTACCTACGAGCAGTACTTC
CASSILFGPTYEQYF
>TRBJ2-7|NA|TRBV6-5|NA
TGTGCCAGCAGTTACTCCCTAGCCTACGAGCAGTACTTC
CASSYSLAYEQYF
>TRBJ1-2|NA|TRBV27|NA
TGTGCCAGCAGTTCTACTGTACAGAACTATGGCTACACCTTC
CASSSTVQNYGYTF
>TRBJ2-2|NA|TRBV9|TRBD1
TGTGCCAGCAGCGTAAGGCAGGGGGTACGGGAGCTGTTTTTT
CASSVRQGVRELFF
>TRBJ2-3|once|TRBV7-9|TRBD2
TGTGCCAGCAGCTTAGCGAGCGGGAGGTTATCAGATACGCAGTATTTT
CASSLASGRLSDTQYF
>TRBJ2-7|NA|TRBV19|NA
TGTGCCAGTAGTACCCAAGCGGAGACCTACGAGCAGTACTTC
CASSTQAETYEQYF
>TRBJ2-3|NA|TRBV6-1|TRBD2
TGTGCCAGCAGTGAGGGGAGTAAGCGGGAGGGATGGACAGATACGCAGTATTTT
CASSEGSKREGWTDTQYF
>TRBJ2-2|few|TRBV27|NA
TGTGCCAGCATCGGGCAGGGGTCAACCGGGGAGCTGTTTTTT
CASIGQGSTGELFF
>TRBJ2-5|NA|TRBV9|NA
TGTGCCAGCAGCGGCTACGTCTCGGGGGAAGGCGAGACCCAGTACTTC
CASSGYVSGEGETQYF